Shown below are 31 T cell receptor beta chains from a single sample sequenced in a study of blood T cell repertoires in COVID-19 (dated by TCRdb to 2020 to 2022). The method behind the library was the immunoSEQ multiplex PCR assay. The table was pulled from immuneACCESS by TCRdb, which kept in-frame rearrangements only. Such tables lose some clones; where checked, under half of the loss comes from unresolved V genes, and the rest has no known cause. This sample holds 170,000 or so clones; roughly 90% were observed only once. The ten largest clones add up to approximately 6.6% of the sample. The material sequenced was PBMCs or T cells enriched from blood (not recorded which). Every receptor here comes from a woman between 45 and 60 years old who had recovered from COVID-19.

This chain connects TRBV7-9 to TRBJ1-2, with a possible D match to TRBD1 (6 bases). The CDR3 spans 14 residues. V was shortened by 0 bases and J by 7 bases, with 12 bases between the two germline ends. Germline-derived CDR1 and CDR2 are SEHNR and FQNEAQ (reference sequence). The chain's CDR3 is CASSLANRASGYTF. CDR3 DNA: TGTGCCAGCAGCTTAGCCAACAGGGCGAGTGGCTACACCTTC.

V gene TRBV18 combines with J gene TRBJ2-6, with 12 bases that match TRBD1. CDR3 length: 18 amino acids. CDR1 is KGHSH and CDR2 is LQKENI in the germline V gene. V lost 3 bases, J lost 1 base, and 4 bases stayed unmatched. CDR3 sequence (DNA): TGTGCCAGCTCACCCCCGGGACAGGGGGCTTCTGGGGCCAACGTCCTGACTTTC. Its protein product is CASSPPGQGASGANVLTF.

A few counts support this clone. The genes are TRBV7-2 and TRBJ1-6; TRBD1 matches at 9 bases. The CDR3 consists of 15 residues. Germline CDR1 and CDR2: SGHTA and FQGNSA. J was trimmed by 9 bases and V by 5 bases; bases with no gene match: 8. CDR3 in amino acids: CASSPDRGSVSPLHF. The CDR3 DNA follows: TGTGCCAGCAGCCCGGACAGGGGATCGGTTTCACCCCTCCACTTT.

The chain combines TRBV5-8 with TRBJ1-1, with unresolved D. From germline, CDR1 is SGHTS and CDR2 YDEGEE. This CDR3 spans 12 amino acids. V lost 0 bases to trimming and J lost 10 bases, with 10 bases between them. The CDR3 reads CASSLGLRGAFF. As DNA, the CDR3 is TGTGCCAGCAGCTTGGGGCTACGGGGAGCTTTCTTT.

V gene TRBV12-3 or TRBV12-4 combines with J gene TRBJ1-1; D unclear. Trimming stripped 0 bases from V and 7 bases from J, with 6 bases between. This CDR3 has 12 amino acids. CDR3 sequence reads: CASSLAEGEAFF. DNA for the CDR3: TGTGCCAGCAGTTTAGCGGAGGGTGAAGCTTTCTTT.

The J gene is TRBJ1-1, the V gene TRBV9, with D possibly being TRBD1 (5 bases). The length of the CDR3 is 14 residues. V lost 3 bases to trimming and J lost 1 base, with 10 bases between them. The germline V gene encodes CDR1 SGDLS and CDR2 YYNGEE. CDR3 sequence (DNA): TGTGCCAGCAGCGCATGGGGGGGGAACACTGAAGCTTTCTTT. Its translation is CASSAWGGNTEAFF.

This clone showed up just once. The chain carries TRBV6-5 and TRBJ2-5; TRBD2 matches 9 bases. CDR1 is MNHEY, CDR2 SVGAGI, per germline. V shed 4 bases, J shed 5 bases, and the junction held 11 bases outside the gene matches. The CDR3 loop spans 16 amino acids. DNA for the CDR3: TGTGCCAGCAGTTCCTGGGCGGGGGGGCGTCGTGAGACCCAGTACTTC. Translating it yields CASSSWAGGRRETQYF.

This chain uses TRBV6-2 or TRBV6-3 with TRBJ1-2; no firm D call. The CDR3 length is 16 residues. Germline lookup yields CDR1 MNHEY and CDR2 SVGEGT. V was trimmed by 0 bases and J by 2 bases, leaving 13 bases between them. Here the CDR3 reads CASSYSNPTTNYGYTF. CDR3 sequence (DNA): TGTGCCAGCAGTTACTCGAATCCAACGACAAACTATGGCTACACCTTC.

V gene TRBV24-1 combines with J gene TRBJ2-1, with 10 bases that match TRBD1. This CDR3 comprises 15 residues. V was clipped by 5 bases and J by 6 bases; unmatched bases: 6. The germline V gene encodes CDR1 KGHDR and CDR2 SFDVKD. Here the CDR3 DNA reads TGTGCCACCAGTGCCGGGACAGGGGTAGGCAATGAGCAGTTCTTC. Residues: CATSAGTGVGNEQFF.

The rearrangement uses TRBV6-2 or TRBV6-3 and TRBJ1-2; D remains unclear. Germline CDR1 MNHEY, CDR2 SVGEGT. The CDR3 consists of 14 residues. V shed 0 bases and J shed 4 bases, with 9 bases lying between them. CDR3 amino acids: CASSYSTQTYGYTF. In DNA, the CDR3 is TGTGCCAGCAGTTACTCGACACAGACCTATGGCTACACCTTC.

The CDR3 here is CASSTSGLSTDTQYF. The CDR3 DNA reads TGCGCCAGCTCGACTAGCGGCCTTTCCACAGATACGCAGTATTTT. The chain combines TRBV5-1 with TRBJ2-3; 9 bases fit TRBD2. With 7 bases clipped from V and 2 bases from J, the junction kept 8 bases outside the gene matches. CDR3 length equals 15 residues. Germline CDR1 is SGHRS and CDR2 is YFSETQ.

The chain is built from TRBV4-1 and TRBJ1-2, with D perhaps TRBD1 (5 bases). In germline, CDR1 is MGHRA, CDR2 YSYEKL. The CDR3 length is 13 residues. Trimming left V 1 base short and J 8 bases short, with 11 bases between. The chain's CDR3 is CASSQAQGYGYTF. CDR3 coding DNA: TGCGCCAGCAGCCAAGCCCAGGGTTACGGCTACACCTTC.

A remark on this clone: Different DNA sequences within this sample yield the same CDR3. The chain combines TRBV7-9 with TRBJ1-2; D gene unclear. The CDR3 spans 12 residues. Germline V gives CDR1 SEHNR, CDR2 FQNEAQ (reference sequence). V gave up 1 base and J gave up 4 bases, with 4 bases separating them. CDR3 sequence (DNA): TGTGCCAGCAGCTTAGACTCCTATGGCTACACCTTC. It specifies CASSLDSYGYTF.

The rearrangement uses TRBV9 and TRBJ2-7; D perhaps matches TRBD1 (6 bases). With 6 bases removed from V and 0 bases from J, the gap between germline ends came to 13 bases. From germline, CDR1 is SGDLS and CDR2 YYNGEE. The CDR3 extends over 14 amino acids. CDR3 DNA: TGTGCCAGCACGGACAGCCTAATCTCCTACGAGCAGTACTTC. Translating it yields CASTDSLISYEQYF.

The chain has TRBV6-5 and TRBJ1-2; 8 bases map to TRBD1. The CDR3 consists of 13 residues. Germline values: CDR1 MNHEY, CDR2 SVGAGI. V gave up 6 bases and J gave up 8 bases; unmatched junction bases: 8. The CDR3 DNA reads TGTGCCAGCAGGTCACAGGGGGGACTAGGCTACACCTTC. Encoded protein: CASRSQGGLGYTF.

The chain has TRBV5-6 and TRBJ2-3, with D perhaps TRBD2 (7 bases). V gave up 1 base and J gave up 5 bases, with 14 bases separating them. There are 15 residues in the CDR3. Germline CDR1 SGHDT, CDR2 YYEEEE. CDR3 nucleotide sequence: TGTGCCAGCAGCTTGTTGAGGGGGGGCGGAGATACGCAGTATTTT. It codes for CASSLLRGGGDTQYF.

The chain employs TRBV5-1 and TRBJ1-1, with D maybe TRBD1 (5 bases). The germline V and J ends were trimmed by 4 bases and 4 bases, with 14 bases remaining between them. CDR1 and CDR2 (germline): SGHRS, YFSETQ. CDR3 length equals 14 residues. The CDR3, as DNA: TGCGCCAGCAGCGCCTCCGGGGGTAGCACTGAAGCTTTCTTT. This translates into CASSASGGSTEAFF.

In this sample, this clone turned up once. The chain combines TRBV27 with TRBJ2-1, with 14 nucleotides matching TRBD2. Germline V gene sequence: CDR1 MNHEY, CDR2 SMNVEV (reference sequence). V lost 2 bases, J lost 1 base, and 10 bases stayed unmatched. CDR3 length equals 20 residues. For the CDR3, the DNA is TGTGCCAGCAGTTTACGGGTCGGACTAGCGGGGGGCGGTTCCTACAATGAGCAGTTCTTC. This codes for CASSLRVGLAGGGSYNEQFF.

This clone was observed a single time. This chain uses TRBV12-3 or TRBV12-4 with TRBJ2-7; TRBD2 agrees at 11 bases. The trim removed 7 bases at V and 6 bases at J, leaving 2 bases unmatched. This CDR3 region has 12 residues. The CDR3 sequence is CASTSGGREQYF. The CDR3 DNA sequence: TGTGCCAGCACTAGCGGGGGGCGCGAGCAGTACTTC.

Here the CDR3 DNA reads TGTGCCAGCAGCTTAGTTGGAGGGAAGAACACTGAAGCTTTCTTT. Its protein product is CASSLVGGKNTEAFF. The V gene is TRBV7-2, the J gene TRBJ1-1; the D is unclear. The CDR3 contains 15 residues. CDR1 and CDR2 from the germline V gene are SGHTA and FQGNSA. Trimming took 1 base from V and 1 from J, leaving 10 bases between them.

The gene calls are TRBV13 and TRBJ2-2; TRBD1 is a possible D gene (6 bases). V lost 5 bases, J lost 5 bases, and 15 bases lay in between. CDR1 and CDR2 (germline): PRHDT, FYEKMQ (reference sequence). There are 15 residues in the CDR3. The CDR3, as DNA: TGTGCCAGCAGCCTCCGCACGACAGGAACCGGGGAGCTGTTTTTT. Translating it yields CASSLRTTGTGELFF.

The rearrangement links TRBV5-1 to TRBJ1-3, with D possibly being TRBD1 (5 bases). This CDR3 contains 15 residues. The germline CDR1 and CDR2 sequences are SGHRS and YFSETQ. V was clipped by 4 bases and J by 0 bases, with 11 bases between them. Here the CDR3 DNA reads TGCGCCAGCAGCCAATTCGACAGCTCTGGAAACACCATATATTTT. This codes for CASSQFDSSGNTIYF.

V is TRBV15 and J is TRBJ1-3; D gene unclear. CDR1 and CDR2 (germline): LNHNV, YYDKDF (reference sequence). V lost 1 base to trimming and J lost 0 bases, with 10 bases between them. The CDR3 is 16 amino acids. CDR3 in DNA: TGTGCCACCAGCAGAGGTATTCTAGCCTCTGGAAACACCATATATTTT. This translates into CATSRGILASGNTIYF.

The rearrangement uses TRBV28 and TRBJ1-5; D is undetermined. CDR3 size: 15 residues. CDR1 and CDR2 from the germline V gene are MDHEN and SYDVKM. With 2 bases removed from V and 6 bases from J, the gap between germline ends came to 14 bases. This chain's CDR3 is CASSLAVGSIQPQHF. In DNA form, the CDR3 reads TGTGCCAGCAGTTTAGCGGTAGGTTCGATTCAGCCCCAGCATTTT.

The rearrangement links TRBV21-1 to TRBJ2-3; the table's TRBD2 call for D was not verified on the DNA. TRBV21-1 is shown as a pseudogene. The CDR3 has 17 amino acids. The DNA for the CDR3 is TGTGCCAGCAGCAGCAGACTAGCGGGGGGGCTGGGAGATACGCAGTATTTT. This codes for CASSSRLAGGLGDTQYF.

The chain employs TRBV30 and TRBJ1-2; no clear D gene. This CDR3 is 10 amino acids long. CDR1 is GTSNPN and CDR2 is SVGIG in the germline V gene (reference sequence). The germline V and J ends were trimmed by 8 bases and 3 bases, with 7 bases remaining between them. Written as DNA, the CDR3 is TGTGCCACCCGGGACTATGGCTACACCTTC. Residues: CATRDYGYTF. Variable domain in full (rest from reference TRBV30 and TRBJ1-2): SQTIHQWPATLVQPVGSPLSLECTVEGTSNPNLYWYRQAAGRGLQLLFYSVGIGQISSEVPQNLSASRPQDRQFILSSKKLLLSDSGFYLCATRDYGYTFGSGTRLTVV.

The chain employs TRBV6-2 or TRBV6-3 and TRBJ2-5, with 9 positions matching TRBD2. Trimming at V came to 2 bases and at J to 5 bases, leaving 9 bases not matched to a gene. Per the germline V gene, CDR1 is MNHEY and CDR2 is SVGEGT. The CDR3 length is 16 residues. Here the CDR3 reads CASSYPMAGGLETQYF. The CDR3 nucleotides read TGTGCCAGCAGTTACCCCATGGCGGGGGGGCTGGAGACCCAGTACTTC.

The chain carries TRBV7-9 and TRBJ1-2; D is ambiguous. The CDR3 length is 13 residues. CDR1 and CDR2 from the germline V gene are SEHNR and FQNEAQ (reference sequence). The V end lost 4 bases, the J end lost 5 bases, and 11 bases lay between the germline ends. This CDR3 is CASSSPGKYGYTF. CDR3 sequence (DNA): TGTGCCAGCAGCTCCCCCGGGAAGTATGGCTACACCTTC.

CDR3 residues: CASSLVQADTQYF. The CDR3 DNA follows: TGTGCCAGCAGCTTAGTACAGGCAGATACGCAGTATTTT. The J gene is TRBJ2-3, the V gene TRBV7-8, with D perhaps matching TRBD1 (5 bases). CDR1 is SGHVS, CDR2 FQNEAQ, per germline. The V end lost 1 base, the J end lost 4 bases, and 6 bases lay between the germline ends. The CDR3 consists of 13 residues.

The chain is built from TRBV19 and TRBJ2-7; 9 bases are a match to TRBD2. The germline V gene has CDR1 LNHDA and CDR2 SQIVND (reference sequence). CDR3 length: 15 amino acids. V lost 9 bases to trimming and J lost 0 bases; unmatched junction nucleotides: 9. CDR3: CASRVAGVGSYEQYF. CDR3 bases: TGTGCCAGCAGGGTAGCGGGGGTAGGCTCCTACGAGCAGTACTTC.

This chain links TRBV7-9 with TRBJ1-1, with D maybe TRBD1 (6 bases). This CDR3 has 13 amino acids. CDR1 and CDR2 (germline): SEHNR, FQNEAQ (reference sequence). The ends were cut back, 5 bases at V and 8 bases at J, with 15 bases in the middle. The CDR3 bases are TGTGCCAGCAGCCTAAGTGGGGGACAAGAAGCTTTCTTT. Protein: CASSLSGGQEAFF.